This is a list of T cell receptor beta chains from one sample in a study of blood T cell repertoires in COVID-19. The protocol was immunoSEQ multiplex PCR, while the TCRdb copy is restricted to in-frame clones and leaves out a portion. Here the sample spans roughly 190,000 clones, around 85% being singletons. The sample was peripheral blood. The receptor source for this set is a woman aged 45 to 65 with acute or convalescent COVID-19. The CDR3 runs from the conserved cysteine through the conserved F or W. Fields, in order: clone size, J gene, V gene, D gene, CDR3 protein, CDR3 DNA. A D gene is named only where the DNA matches it firmly. Not all rows give a size; the values are once, few, many and, for expanded clones, a class.

>-|TRBJ1-5|TRBV28|TRBD1
CASYRGNQPQHF
TGTGCCAGTTACAGGGGTAATCAGCCCCAGCATTTT
>-|TRBJ1-3|TRBV18|TRBD1
CASSLTGTGGAGNTIYF
TGTGCCAGCTCACTCACCGGGACAGGGGGAGCCGGAAACACCATATATTTT
>once|TRBJ2-7|TRBV15|TRBD2
CATSRVSTSEAYEQYF
TGTGCCACCAGCAGAGTGAGTACTAGCGAGGCCTACGAGCAGTACTTC
>-|TRBJ2-1|TRBV6-6|-
CASTRGQYNEQFF
TGTGCCAGCACCAGGGGCCAATACAATGAGCAGTTCTTC
>many|TRBJ2-1|TRBV12-5|TRBD2
CASGFSGGDEQFF
TGTGCTAGTGGTTTTAGCGGGGGGGATGAGCAGTTCTTC
>once|TRBJ2-2|TRBV11-3|TRBD2
CASSLGGSGLGELFF
TGTGCCAGCAGCTTAGGCGGGAGCGGGCTCGGGGAGCTGTTTTTT
>-|TRBJ2-1|TRBV11-2|-
CASSRLPGHSYNEQFF
TGTGCCAGCAGCCGTCTACCGGGACATTCCTACAATGAGCAGTTCTTC
>-|TRBJ2-3|TRBV19|-
CASSPQDVRGTDTQYF
TGTGCCAGTAGTCCCCAGGACGTGAGGGGCACAGATACGCAGTATTTT
>-|TRBJ1-1|TRBV7-9|-
CASSLEEYTEAFF
TGTGCCAGCAGCTTAGAGGAGTACACTGAAGCTTTCTTT
>-|TRBJ1-1|TRBV15|-
CATSRDTGSRAFF
TGTGCCACCAGCAGAGATACAGGGAGCCGAGCTTTCTTT
>many|TRBJ2-7|TRBV6-5|TRBD1
CASRETGTYEQYF
TGTGCCAGCAGGGAGACAGGGACCTACGAGCAGTACTTC
>-|TRBJ1-6|TRBV9|TRBD1
CASSVGTGGYNSPLHF
TGTGCCAGCAGCGTAGGAACAGGGGGGTATAATTCACCCCTCCACTTT
>once|TRBJ1-1|TRBV6-2/TRBV6-3|-
CASSYSPTGDLNTEAFF
TGTGCCAGCAGTTACTCCCCAACAGGAGATCTGAACACTGAAGCTTTCTTT
>-|TRBJ2-1|TRBV2|TRBD2
CASNLAGGRDNEQFF
TGTGCCAGCAACTTAGCGGGGGGGCGGGACAATGAGCAGTTCTTC
>-|TRBJ1-1|TRBV6-5|-
CASSSPGRGTEAFF
TGTGCCAGCAGTTCCCCCGGGAGGGGCACTGAAGCTTTCTTT
>-|TRBJ2-1|TRBV28|TRBD1
CASSQQGSLLKDEQFF
TGTGCCAGCAGTCAACAGGGGTCACTACTAAAGGATGAGCAGTTCTTC
>once|TRBJ2-1|TRBV18|TRBD2
CASSPGRGGYNEQFF
TGTGCCAGCTCACCAGGGCGGGGGGGCTACAATGAGCAGTTCTTC
>-|TRBJ1-1|TRBV7-8|-
CASSLEIFRYTEAFF
TGTGCCAGCAGCTTAGAAATTTTCAGGTACACTGAAGCTTTCTTT
>-|TRBJ2-7|TRBV18|TRBD1
CASSGQGGRYEQYF
TGTGCCAGCTCAGGACAGGGTGGGCGCTACGAGCAGTACTTC
>-|TRBJ1-2|TRBV6-2/TRBV6-3|-
CASSSEGAGYTF
TGTGCCAGCAGTTCAGAGGGTGCTGGCTACACCTTC
>-|TRBJ1-1|TRBV19|-
CASSIQGSWNTEAFF
TGTGCCAGTAGTATACAGGGCAGCTGGAACACTGAAGCTTTCTTT
>-|TRBJ2-3|TRBV11-3|-
CASSLGVQGWKTDTQYF
TGTGCCAGCAGCTTAGGGGTGCAGGGGTGGAAAACAGATACGCAGTATTTT
>-|TRBJ1-6|TRBV19|-
CASNGGAYNSPLHF
TGTGCCAGTAATGGGGGCGCCTATAATTCACCCCTCCACTTT
>-|TRBJ2-3|TRBV18|-
CASSPEYLSTDTQYF
TGTGCCAGCTCACCGGAGTACCTAAGCACAGATACGCAGTATTTT
>-|TRBJ1-4|TRBV6-5|TRBD1
CATGPGQGREKLFF
TGTGCCACAGGACCGGGACAGGGACGGGAAAAACTGTTTTTT
>-|TRBJ1-4|TRBV7-8|TRBD1
CASSSNRGRSEKLFF
TGTGCCAGCAGCTCAAACAGGGGGCGAAGTGAAAAACTGTTTTTT
>-|TRBJ2-2|TRBV6-2/TRBV6-3|TRBD2
CASSLAGGPGELFF
TGTGCCAGCAGCCTAGCGGGGGGGCCCGGGGAGCTGTTTTTT
>-|TRBJ1-2|TRBV18|TRBD1
CASSPVGQGYGYTF
TGTGCCAGCTCACCTGTTGGACAGGGATATGGCTACACCTTC
>-|TRBJ2-2|TRBV6-6|TRBD2
CASSYSLLAGSGELFF
TGTGCCAGCAGTTACTCTCTACTAGCGGGGTCCGGGGAGCTGTTTTTT
>-|TRBJ1-4|TRBV25-1|TRBD1
CASRSPGGLGEKLFF
TGTGCCAGCCGATCCCCAGGGGGTCTAGGGGAAAAACTGTTTTTT
>-|TRBJ2-1|TRBV11-2|TRBD1
CASSLFLGQGMNEQFF
TGTGCCAGCAGCCTGTTCCTGGGACAGGGTATGAATGAGCAGTTCTTC
>-|TRBJ1-3|TRBV30|-
CAGTGFSGNTIYF
TGTGCCGGAACAGGGTTCTCTGGAAACACCATATATTTT
>-|TRBJ1-3|TRBV7-8|TRBD1
CASSPDRFSGNTIYF
TGTGCCAGCAGCCCGGACAGGTTCTCTGGAAACACCATATATTTT
>-|TRBJ2-1|TRBV5-5|-
CASSPSTTDRSEQFF
TGTGCCAGCAGCCCCAGTACGACAGACCGGAGTGAGCAGTTCTTC
>-|TRBJ2-2|TRBV28|-
CASSLRVNGELFF
TGTGCCAGCAGTTTGCGAGTGAACGGGGAGCTGTTTTTT
>-|TRBJ1-4|TRBV5-1|-
CASSLDGSNGNEKLFF
TGCGCCAGCAGCTTGGACGGGAGCAATGGTAATGAAAAACTGTTTTTT
>-|TRBJ1-1|TRBV5-1|TRBD1
CASSKTTGQGTEAFF
TGCGCCAGCAGCAAAACGACAGGGCAGGGCACTGAAGCTTTCTTT
>-|TRBJ2-7|TRBV7-2|-
CASSLYLRADEQYF
TGTGCCAGCAGCCTATACCTGAGGGCTGACGAGCAGTACTTC
>-|TRBJ2-3|TRBV2|TRBD2
CASSLAGGPYDTQYF
TGTGCCAGCAGCTTAGCGGGAGGGCCATATGATACGCAGTATTTT
>few|TRBJ1-2|TRBV6-5|-
CASSYWGGAYGYTF
TGTGCCAGCAGTTACTGGGGGGGCGCCTATGGCTACACCTTC
>-|TRBJ1-1|TRBV7-2|-
CASRPGYTEAFF
TGTGCCAGCAGACCAGGGTACACTGAAGCTTTCTTT
>once|TRBJ1-1|TRBV19|-
CASTEPKGHLNTEAFF
TGTGCCTCCACCGAACCAAAGGGACATCTAAACACTGAAGCTTTCTTT
>-|TRBJ1-3|TRBV19|-
CASTVGRRPSGNTIYF
TGTGCCAGTACCGTTGGGCGTAGACCGTCTGGAAACACCATATATTTT
>-|TRBJ1-2|TRBV12-3/TRBV12-4|-
CASRGAGRYGYTF
TGTGCCAGCCGGGGGGCAGGCCGATATGGCTACACCTTC
>few|TRBJ1-5|TRBV6-5|-
CASTIDAGGGPQHF
TGTGCCAGCACCATTGACGCCGGGGGAGGGCCCCAGCATTTT
>-|TRBJ2-2|TRBV19|TRBD2
CASSIPSAGGGNTGELFF
TGTGCCAGTAGTATACCCTCCGCGGGAGGCGGTAACACCGGGGAGCTGTTTTTT
>-|TRBJ2-4|TRBV11-2|TRBD1
CASSHDRVKSIQYF
TGTGCCAGCAGTCACGACAGGGTGAAAAGCATTCAGTACTTC
>-|TRBJ2-5|TRBV2|-
CASSDRAETQYF
TGTGCCAGCAGTGACAGGGCCGAGACCCAGTACTTC
>-|TRBJ1-1|TRBV5-5|TRBD1
CASGRTGLNTEAFF
TGTGCCAGCGGTAGGACAGGCTTGAACACTGAAGCTTTCTTT
>few|TRBJ1-5|TRBV6-5|TRBD1
CASRGQGGPQHF
TGTGCCAGCAGGGGACAGGGAGGGCCCCAGCATTTT
>once|TRBJ1-5|TRBV6-2/TRBV6-3|TRBD1
CASSKPGQGHQPQHF
TGTGCCAGCAGTAAACCGGGACAGGGACATCAGCCCCAGCATTTT
>-|TRBJ1-2|TRBV5-6|-
CASSRKPRSNYGYTF
TGTGCCAGCAGCCGCAAGCCGCGATCTAACTATGGCTACACCTTC
>-|TRBJ2-3|TRBV5-4|-
CASSRGRQESQYF
TGTGCCAGCAGCCGAGGTCGACAGGAGTCGCAGTATTTT
>-|TRBJ2-6|TRBV27|-
CASSVGGSGANVLTF
TGTGCCAGCAGCGTAGGGGGTTCTGGGGCCAACGTCCTGACTTTC
>-|TRBJ2-7|TRBV2|-
CASNYGQGKGLNYEQYF
TGTGCCAGCAACTACGGACAGGGAAAGGGACTAAACTACGAGCAGTACTTC
>many|TRBJ1-6|TRBV19|-
CASSSDSPGSPLHF
TGTGCCAGTAGTTCCGACAGTCCGGGTTCACCCCTCCACTTT
>-|TRBJ1-1|TRBV28|-
CASSSPPPVNEAFF
TGTGCCAGCAGTTCGCCGCCTCCGGTAAATGAAGCTTTCTTT
>-|TRBJ2-1|TRBV5-1|TRBD2
CASSTRGGEQFF
TGCGCCAGCTCCACTCGCGGGGGGGAGCAGTTCTTC
>few|TRBJ1-4|TRBV10-3|-
CAINPGGANEKLFF
TGTGCCATCAATCCCGGAGGGGCTAATGAAAAACTGTTTTTT
>-|TRBJ1-2|TRBV19|-
CASSTLPGASGNNGYTF
TGTGCCAGTAGTACCCTTCCAGGGGCTTCGGGGAATAATGGCTACACCTTC